The 27 T cell receptor beta chains presented below share a single source sample, sequenced in a study of Graves' ophthalmopathy and Graves' hyperthyroidism. RNA transcripts provided the template for amplifying TCR beta CDR3 regions. The first-round RT-PCR employed HTBI primers together with the Qiagen OneStep RT-PCR kit. A multiplex PCR was then performed as the second round. TCRdb analysed the multiplex PCR reads with MiXCR anew, one entry per CDR3 protein. Of 350,000 to 400,000 distinct CDR3 sequences in the sample, 15% to 20% were seen once. What was sequenced was peripheral blood. Receptors were obtained from a woman aged 18-29 years with Graves' ophthalmopathy.

This clonotype was picked up one time. As DNA, the CDR3 is TGCAGTGCTAGAGATCGACTAGCGGGAAACTACGAGCAGTACTTC. Translated: CSARDRLAGNYEQYF. The chain couples TRBV20-1 to TRBJ2-7; 11 bases map to TRBD2. Germline V gene lookup returns CDR1 DFQATT and CDR2 SNEGSKA (reference sequence). With 0 bases clipped from V and 3 bases from J, the junction kept 4 bases outside the gene matches. CDR3 length: 15 residues.

This clonotype has ten or more counts. The chain employs TRBV7-3 and TRBJ2-2; no firm D call. Germline lookup yields CDR1 SGHTA and CDR2 FQGTGA. The CDR3 runs 12 residues. Trimming stripped 3 bases from V and 5 bases from J, with 4 bases between. The CDR3 loop is CASSFKTGELFF. CDR3 in DNA: TGTGCCAGCAGCTTTAAAACCGGGGAGCTGTTTTTT. Using reference TRBV7-3 and TRBJ2-2 for the parts outside the CDR3, the full variable domain is GAGVSQTPSNKVTEKGKYVELRCDPISGHTALYWYRQSLGQGPEFLIYFQGTGAADDSGLPNDRFFAVRPEGSVSTLKIQRTERGDSAVYLCASSFKTGELFFGEGSRLTVL.

This clonotype was detected a few times. V is TRBV6-5 and J is TRBJ2-5, with 7 bases matching TRBD2. After removal of 2 bases from V and 5 bases from J, the junction contained 8 bases not matched to a gene. Germline CDR1 reads MNHEY; CDR2 reads SVGAGI. The CDR3 has 15 amino acids. CDR3 loop: CASSYGAGERETQYF. DNA of the CDR3: TGTGCCAGCAGTTACGGGGCGGGAGAGAGGGAGACCCAGTACTTC.

This clonotype was counted many times. This rearrangement joins TRBV20-1 to TRBJ2-7, with D possibly TRBD2 on 6 matching bases. The CDR3 has 17 amino acids. Trimming cost V 5 bases and J 3 bases, with 26 bases left between them. Germline V gene lookup returns CDR1 DFQATT and CDR2 SNEGSKA (reference sequence). The CDR3 here is CSAAGLGGVTTLYEQYF. The CDR3 DNA sequence: TGCAGTGCTGCCGGGTTGGGGGGAGTAACAACTCTCTACGAGCAGTACTTC.

Ten or more counts support this clonotype. The chain joins TRBV7-2 to TRBJ2-2; D may be TRBD1 (6 bases). The CDR3 length is 15 residues. Germline V gives CDR1 SGHTA, CDR2 FQGNSA. Trimming stripped 3 bases from V and 6 bases from J, with 14 bases between. The CDR3 protein is CASSFVGAVAGELFF. The CDR3 bases are TGTGCCAGCAGCTTTGTGGGGGCGGTTGCCGGGGAGCTGTTTTTT.

In its sample, this clonotype was seen many times. The gene calls are TRBV20-1 and TRBJ1-5, with a weak D call TRBD1 (5 bases). Germline-derived CDR1 and CDR2 are DFQATT and SNEGSKA (reference sequence). This CDR3 has 15 amino acids. Trimming removed 1 base from V and 3 bases from J, with 13 bases in between. The CDR3 DNA is TGCAGTGCTAGAGGTCTCGACAGATCCAATCAGCCCCAGCATTTT. Translation: CSARGLDRSNQPQHF.

This clonotype was picked up many times. J is TRBJ2-2 and V is TRBV4-3, with a weak D call TRBD1 (6 bases). The germline V gene encodes CDR1 LGHNA and CDR2 YSLEER. Trimming shortened V by 2 bases and J by 7 bases, and 17 bases separated the two germline ends. CDR3 length: 16 amino acids. DNA of the CDR3: TGCGCCAGCAGCCAACAAAGCCCAGGGGTCGGCGGGGAGCTGTTTTTT. Amino acid sequence: CASSQQSPGVGGELFF.

The chain couples TRBV30 to TRBJ1-1, with 7 bases identical to TRBD1. CDR1 is GTSNPN and CDR2 is SVGIG in the germline V gene (reference sequence). With V trimmed by 2 bases and J by 4 bases, 10 bases remained unmatched. This CDR3 has 15 amino acids. The CDR3 bases are TGTGCCTGGAGTTTGGCAGGGGGTTGGGGCACTGAAGCTTTCTTT. Translated: CAWSLAGGWGTEAFF. Full variable domain (missing parts from reference TRBV30 and TRBJ1-1): SQTIHQWPATLVQPVGSPLSLECTVEGTSNPNLYWYRQAAGRGLQLLFYSVGIGQISSEVPQNLSASRPQDRQFILSSKKLLLSDSGFYLCAWSLAGGWGTEAFFGQGTRLTVV.

This clonotype was detected ten times or more. The DNA for the CDR3 is TGTGCCAGCAGTGCCGGGACAGGGGCCCCCGAGCAGTACTTC. Its protein product is CASSAGTGAPEQYF. The chain joins TRBV12-3 or TRBV12-4 to TRBJ2-7; 10 nucleotides line up with TRBD1. Trimming at V came to 5 bases and at J to 6 bases, leaving 7 bases not matched to a gene. The CDR3 has 14 amino acids.

This clonotype has a handful of counts. The chain carries TRBV19 and TRBJ1-1, with D possibly matching TRBD1 (6 bases). Germline CDR1 reads LNHDA; CDR2 reads SQIVND (reference sequence). V was cut by 7 bases and J by 8 bases, with 20 bases left in between. The CDR3 runs 14 residues. The CDR3 protein is CASTRTGGSIEAFF. The CDR3 region has the DNA TGTGCCAGTACCCGGACGGGGGGCTCCATCGAAGCTTTCTTT.

This clonotype was counted many times. V usage is TRBV6-5 and J usage is TRBJ2-7; 7 bases agree with TRBD2. CDR3 size: 14 residues. Per germline, CDR1 MNHEY and CDR2 SVGAGI. The J segment lost 4 bases and the V segment lost 0 bases, leaving 3 bases of the junction unmatched. The CDR3 spells CASSYSGEGYEQYF. CDR3 nucleotides: TGTGCCAGCAGTTACTCGGGGGAGGGTTACGAGCAGTACTTC.

This chain joins TRBV11-2 and TRBJ2-7; TRBD2 matches 7 bases. Per germline, CDR1 SGHAT and CDR2 FQNNGV. This CDR3 spans 16 amino acids. After removal of 6 bases from V and 0 bases from J, the junction contained 11 bases not matched to a gene. This CDR3 is CASRRSPGGSSYEQYF. The CDR3 nucleotides are TGTGCCAGCAGAAGGTCACCCGGGGGGAGCTCCTACGAGCAGTACTTC.

This clonotype was seen ten or more times. This chain links TRBV6-1 with TRBJ1-1; D unresolved. There are 17 residues in the CDR3. V lost 4 bases to trimming and J lost 1 base, with 19 bases between them. Germline lookup yields CDR1 MNHNS and CDR2 SASEGT. The CDR3 region has the DNA TGTGCCAGCAGTGCCACCGTGGAACCCGGCTGGAACACTGAAGCTTTCTTT. It codes for CASSATVEPGWNTEAFF.

This clonotype was recorded a few times. CDR3 sequence: CASTQGRESTAQYF. Here the CDR3 DNA reads TGTGCCAGCACCCAGGGGCGGGAGTCTACTGCGCAGTACTTC. The chain joins TRBV6-1 to TRBJ2-7; TRBD2 is a possible D gene (7 bases). Trimming cost V 7 bases and J 9 bases, with 22 bases left between them. The CDR3 is made up of 14 amino acids. The germline gives CDR1 MNHNS, CDR2 SASEGT.

This clonotype appeared many times. This chain uses TRBV28 with TRBJ2-7; D tentatively reads TRBD1 or TRBD2 (7 bases each). Trimming pared 7 bases from V and 1 base from J, leaving 14 bases between. The length of the CDR3 is 14 residues. Germline values: CDR1 MDHEN, CDR2 SYDVKM. CDR3 in amino acids: CASTRGGGSYEQYF. The CDR3 region has the DNA TGTGCCAGCACCAGGGGGGGGGGTTCCTACGAGCAGTACTTC.

This clonotype was detected many times. The rearrangement joins TRBV29-1 to TRBJ2-7; 9 bases map to TRBD1. The ends lost 0 bases at V and 2 bases at J; junction bases unmatched: 11. Germline loops: CDR1 SQVTM, CDR2 ANQGSEA. CDR3 size: 17 residues. The CDR3, as DNA: TGCAGCGTTGAAGAGGGTACGGGGACAGGGATCACCTACGAGCAGTACTTC. It is translated as CSVEEGTGTGITYEQYF.

In this sample, this clonotype turned up many times. V gene TRBV20-1 combines with J gene TRBJ1-1, with D unclear. This CDR3 is 13 amino acids long. Trimming stripped 1 base from V and 4 bases from J, with 10 bases between. Germline values: CDR1 DFQATT, CDR2 SNEGSKA (reference sequence). CDR3 sequence: CSARGGRVTEAFF. DNA of the CDR3: TGCAGTGCTAGAGGTGGAAGGGTCACTGAAGCTTTCTTT.

This clonotype was detected ten times or more. This sequence joins TRBV6-1 and TRBJ2-2, with a possible D match to TRBD2 (5 bases). Germline V gives CDR1 MNHNS, CDR2 SASEGT. The CDR3 contains 16 residues. V was clipped by 6 bases and J by 3 bases, with 17 bases between them. The CDR3 reads CASRSRGAVDTGELFF. The CDR3, as DNA: TGTGCCAGCAGATCCCGGGGAGCGGTTGACACCGGGGAGCTGTTTTTT.

This clonotype has a count of ten or more. The chain recombines TRBV20-1 with TRBJ2-7; D might be TRBD1 (6 bases). CDR1 and CDR2 from the germline V gene are DFQATT and SNEGSKA (reference sequence). The CDR3 contains 15 residues. V lost 2 bases, J lost 2 bases, and 16 bases lay in between. This chain's CDR3 is CSARLGTSGTYEQYF. DNA of the CDR3: TGCAGTGCTAGACTAGGGACATCGGGTACCTACGAGCAGTACTTC.

This clonotype was found many times. The chain joins TRBV25-1 to TRBJ1-3, with D uncertain. Trimming cost V 8 bases and J 0 bases, with 11 bases left between them. Germline-derived CDR1 and CDR2 are MGHDK and SYGVNS. The CDR3 sequence is 14 residues long. This CDR3 reads CASGPGRSGNTIYF. The CDR3 DNA reads as TGTGCCAGCGGCCCAGGCCGCTCTGGAAACACCATATATTTT.

At least ten counts were recorded for this clonotype. This chain uses TRBV6-1 with TRBJ2-7, with 8 bases lining up with TRBD1. Germline V gene data show CDR1 as MNHNS and CDR2 as SASEGT. CDR3 size: 13 residues. Trimming cost V 10 bases and J 3 bases; bases outside gene matches: 8. The CDR3 DNA is TGTGCCATCAGACAGGGGAACGGCTACGAGCAGTACTTC. As protein: CAIRQGNGYEQYF.

This clonotype was observed at least ten times. V usage is TRBV29-1 and J usage is TRBJ1-2; tentatively, D is TRBD1 (5 bases). The CDR3 runs 14 residues. The germline gives CDR1 SQVTM, CDR2 ANQGSEA. Trimming pared 4 bases from V and 5 bases from J, leaving 17 bases between. The CDR3 region is CSVGRQPLLYGYTF. CDR3 nucleotides: TGCAGCGTTGGGCGACAGCCACTACTTTATGGCTACACCTTC.

Many counts were recorded for this clonotype. This chain connects TRBV27 to TRBJ2-5; TRBD2 aligns across 8 bases. Germline-derived CDR1 and CDR2 are MNHEY and SMNVEV (reference sequence). V gave up 5 bases and J gave up 3 bases; unmatched junction bases: 2. The CDR3 contains 13 residues. CDR3 DNA: TGTGCCAGCAGTGAAGCGGGAGAAGAGACCCAGTACTTC. It translates to CASSEAGEETQYF.

V gene TRBV27 combines with J gene TRBJ2-5; no clear D gene. CDR1 and CDR2 from the germline V gene are MNHEY and SMNVEV (reference sequence). The CDR3 is 11 amino acids. V gave up 1 base and J gave up 7 bases, with 4 bases separating them. CDR3 in amino acids: CASSLYGTQYF. The CDR3, as DNA: TGTGCCAGCAGTTTATATGGGACCCAGTACTTC.

This chain joins TRBV6-1 and TRBJ2-2; D perhaps matches TRBD2 (6 bases). The CDR3 is 15 residues long. Per the germline V gene, CDR1 is MNHNS and CDR2 is SASEGT. V was trimmed by 8 bases and J by 1 base, leaving 14 bases between them. In DNA form, the CDR3 reads TGTGCCAGCTTCTCCGGGACTGAGAACACCGGGGAGCTGTTTTTT. Residues: CASFSGTENTGELFF.

In DNA, the CDR3 is TGTGCCAGCAGGGATACTCGCATACAGTACTTC. Amino acids: CASRDTRIQYF. V and J are TRBV6-1 and TRBJ2-4; D is unclear. The CDR3 consists of 11 residues. Looked up from germline, CDR1 is MNHNS and CDR2 is SASEGT. Trimming removed 6 bases from V and 13 bases from J, with 13 bases in between.

The CDR3 DNA is TGCGCCAGCAGCTTATTGGAGCGTCCCTACGAGCAGTACTTC. Residues: CASSLLERPYEQYF. The genes are TRBV5-1 and TRBJ2-7; D uncertain. In germline, CDR1 is SGHRS, CDR2 YFSETQ. The CDR3 runs 14 residues. V dropped 2 bases and J dropped 2 bases, with 11 bases sitting between them. Based on the CDR3 plus reference TRBV5-1 and TRBJ2-7, the full variable domain is KAGVTQTPRYLIKTRGQQVTLSCSPISGHRSVSWYQQTPGQGLQFLFEYFSETQRNKGNFPGRFSGRQFSNSRSEMNVSTLELGDSALYLCASSLLERPYEQYFGPGTRLTVT.